This T cell receptor beta chain is drawn from a study of T cell changes during pregnancy in multiple sclerosis. Clones were sequenced by immunoSEQ multiplex PCR, and TCRdb holds only the in-frame ones, with some missing. This sample has fewer than 45,000 clones; 90% to 95% occur once, and the top ten carry about 7.6%. The CDR3 spans 15 residues. CDR1 and CDR2 (germline): SGHNT, YYREEE (reference sequence). V was pared by 0 bases and J by 3 bases, with 11 bases between. J is TRBJ2-3 and V is TRBV5-4, with a weak D call TRBD1 (5 bases). Sample: CD8+ T cells from peripheral blood mononuclear cells, taken in the third trimester of pregnancy. This receptor was obtained from a female donor with multiple sclerosis, enrolled in a pregnancy study. CDR3 in amino acids: CASSLAQGSTDTQYF. The CDR3 coding sequence is TGTGCCAGCAGCTTGGCCCAGGGCTCGACAGATACGCAGTATTTT.